A single sample is the source of the 20 T cell receptor beta chains below, sequenced in a study of T cells in tumors after PD-1 blockade. Sequencing used immunoSEQ multiplex PCR; TCRdb keeps in-frame clones, though not all of them. Of some 47,000 clones in the sample, nearly 80% were seen once. Specimen: PBMCs, collected before anti-PD-1 treatment. Source of these receptors: a human donor with basal cell carcinoma.

The genes are TRBV25-1 and TRBJ1-2; D might be TRBD1 (6 bases). The CDR3 sequence is 13 residues long. Trimming took off 5 bases at V and 6 bases at J, with 13 bases between the two ends. Germline V gene lookup returns CDR1 MGHDK and CDR2 SYGVNS. The CDR3 here is CASSRRGSDGYTF. The CDR3 region has the DNA TGTGCCAGCAGTCGCAGGGGAAGTGATGGCTACACCTTC.

The rearrangement uses TRBV19 and TRBJ2-3; D is uncertain. Germline V gene sequence: CDR1 LNHDA, CDR2 SQIVND (reference sequence). With 8 bases removed from V and 2 bases from J, the gap between germline ends came to 14 bases. The CDR3 has 14 residues. The CDR3 coding sequence is TGTGCCAGTTCGGACGGCCCTTTCACAGATACGCAGTATTTT. The encoded protein is CASSDGPFTDTQYF.

The rearrangement joins TRBV9 to TRBJ1-2; D perhaps matches TRBD1 (5 bases). The CDR3 has 15 residues. In germline, CDR1 is SGDLS, CDR2 YYNGEE. V lost 4 bases and J 0 bases, leaving 13 bases between the germline ends. CDR3 DNA: TGTGCCAGCAGCCTAGGAGACAGAACTAACTATGGCTACACCTTC. Residues: CASSLGDRTNYGYTF.

This clone was counted a single time. This chain uses TRBV3-1 (or the pseudogene TRBV3-2) with TRBJ1-2; D remains ambiguous. V was cut by 0 bases and J by 6 bases, with 8 bases left in between. The CDR3 extends over 13 amino acids. Germline V lookup: CDR1 LGHDT, CDR2 YNNKEL (reference sequence). CDR3 residues: CASSQEGPDGYTF. The CDR3, as DNA: TGTGCCAGCAGCCAAGAAGGCCCAGATGGCTACACCTTC.

The rearrangement links TRBV21-1 to TRBJ2-7; the D call of TRBD2 is as the table states it, not checked on the DNA. TRBV21-1 is shown as a pseudogene. The CDR3 consists of 15 residues. In DNA form, the CDR3 reads TGTGCCAGCAGCCGGAGTGCGGGGGGCGGCCACGAGCAGTACTTC. Amino acid sequence: CASSRSAGGGHEQYF.

This clone was recorded once. The rearrangement uses TRBV5-6 and TRBJ2-6; TRBD1 is a possible D gene (6 bases). Trimming stripped 0 bases from V and 3 bases from J, with 10 bases between. The germline V gene has CDR1 SGHDT and CDR2 YYEEEE. This CDR3 region has 16 residues. CDR3 sequence reads: CASSLVSGDGANVLTF. DNA for the CDR3: TGTGCCAGCAGCTTGGTTTCAGGGGATGGGGCCAACGTCCTGACTTTC.

The V call is TRBV18, the J call TRBJ2-3; D might be TRBD1 (6 bases). CDR3 length equals 15 residues. Trimming shortened V by 4 bases and J by 2 bases, and 13 bases separated the two germline ends. Germline loops: CDR1 KGHSH, CDR2 LQKENI. The CDR3 region has the DNA TGTGCCAGCTCACGGGACATCGGGAACACAGATACGCAGTATTTT. It yields the protein CASSRDIGNTDTQYF.

The chain is built from TRBV5-4 and TRBJ2-5; D remains unclear. This CDR3 comprises 14 residues. V lost 4 bases and J lost 5, with 15 bases in between. The germline V gene encodes CDR1 SGHNT and CDR2 YYREEE (reference sequence). CDR3 sequence reads: CASSRVGKVETQYF. The CDR3 DNA reads as TGTGCCAGCAGCCGCGTGGGGAAAGTGGAGACCCAGTACTTC.

The chain has TRBV19 and TRBJ2-1, with 9 positions matching TRBD2. CDR3 length: 15 amino acids. V shed 10 bases, J shed 8 bases, and the junction held 15 bases outside the gene matches. Germline CDR1 and CDR2: LNHDA and SQIVND (reference sequence). CDR3 DNA: TGTGCCACGACCCCCCGCGGGAGGGCCGCGGATGAGCAGTTCTTC. Protein sequence: CATTPRGRAADEQFF.

This chain connects TRBV27 to TRBJ1-1; 7 positions match TRBD1. Germline V gene lookup returns CDR1 MNHEY and CDR2 SMNVEV (reference sequence). J lost 5 bases, V lost 7 bases, and 16 bases had no gene match. The CDR3 contains 16 residues. The CDR3 DNA reads as TGTGCCAGCAAATACTCCGGGACAGCCGGAGGGACTGAAGCTTTCTTT. Encoded protein: CASKYSGTAGGTEAFF.

In its sample, this clone is medium-sized. The J gene is TRBJ1-1, the V gene TRBV14; D remains ambiguous. Germline V gives CDR1 SGHDN, CDR2 FVKESK. The length of the CDR3 is 14 residues. V lost 4 bases and J lost 5, with 14 bases in between. DNA of the CDR3: TGTGCCAGCAGCCTCACCCGGGGAGGGACTGAAGCTTTCTTT. The encoded protein is CASSLTRGGTEAFF.

This rearrangement joins TRBV5-6 to TRBJ2-3, with D perhaps TRBD2 (6 bases). V was cut by 4 bases and J by 7 bases, with 7 bases left in between. The CDR3 has 11 amino acids. Germline assignment: CDR1 SGHDT and CDR2 YYEEEE. The CDR3 protein is CASSRGNTQYF. As DNA, the CDR3 is TGTGCCAGCAGCCGGGGGAATACGCAGTATTTT.

The chain carries TRBV27 and TRBJ1-1; 9 bases are a match to TRBD1. J lost 5 bases, V lost 3 bases, and 7 bases had no gene match. Germline CDR1 and CDR2: MNHEY and SMNVEV (reference sequence). The CDR3 has 15 amino acids. The CDR3: CASSFRGTGRTEAFF. The CDR3 bases are TGTGCCAGCAGTTTTCGGGGGACAGGGAGAACTGAAGCTTTCTTT.

V usage is TRBV16 and J usage is TRBJ2-7, with TRBD2 matching over 8 bases. Germline loops: CDR1 KGHSY, CDR2 FQNENV. Trimming removed 4 bases from V and 6 bases from J; junction bases left unmatched: 8. The CDR3 runs 14 residues. CDR3: CASSPSSGGGEQYF. The CDR3 DNA sequence: TGTGCCAGCAGCCCCTCGAGCGGGGGCGGCGAGCAGTACTTC. The full variable domain, with the rest looked up from reference TRBV16 and TRBJ2-7, is GEEVAQTPKHLVRGEGQKAKLYCAPIKGHSYVFWYQQVLKNEFKFLISFQNENVFDETGMPKERFSAKCLPNSPCSLEIQATKLEDSAVYFCASSPSSGGGEQYFGPGTRLTVT.

V usage is TRBV18 and J usage is TRBJ1-1; tentative D call: TRBD1 (6 bases). CDR3 length: 13 amino acids. Germline V gene lookup returns CDR1 KGHSH and CDR2 LQKENI. V was cut by 4 bases and J by 6 bases, with 12 bases left in between. The chain's CDR3 is CASSLRQEPEAFF. CDR3 sequence (DNA): TGTGCCAGCTCACTCAGACAGGAACCTGAAGCTTTCTTT.

This clone has a single count. This chain links TRBV5-1 with TRBJ2-1, with TRBD2 identical over 9 bases. With V trimmed by 4 bases and J by 7 bases, 12 bases remained unmatched. This CDR3 is 16 amino acids long. Germline CDR1 SGHRS, CDR2 YFSETQ. The CDR3 loop is CASSPGAGGKGNEQFF. In DNA, the CDR3 is TGCGCCAGCAGCCCAGGGGCGGGAGGGAAAGGAAATGAGCAGTTCTTC. Drawing the rest from reference TRBV5-1 and TRBJ2-1, the complete variable domain is KAGVTQTPRYLIKTRGQQVTLSCSPISGHRSVSWYQQTPGQGLQFLFEYFSETQRNKGNFPGRFSGRQFSNSRSEMNVSTLELGDSALYLCASSPGAGGKGNEQFFGPGTRLTVL.

V usage is TRBV28 and J usage is TRBJ2-7; 10 nucleotides align to TRBD2. Germline V CDR1 and CDR2: MDHEN, SYDVKM. After removal of 6 bases from V and 1 base from J, the junction contained 3 bases not matched to a gene. This CDR3 spans 14 amino acids. CDR3 sequence (DNA): TGTGCCAGCAGGCTTAGCGGGGGGTCCTACGAGCAGTACTTC. This encodes CASRLSGGSYEQYF. The full variable domain, in which reference TRBV28 and TRBJ2-7 provide the parts outside the CDR3, is DVKVTQSSRYLVKRTGEKVFLECVQDMDHENMFWYRQDPGLGLRLIYFSYDVKMKEKGDIPEGYSVSREKKERFSLILESASTNQTSMYLCASRLSGGSYEQYFGPGTRLTVT.

The V and J genes are TRBV6-2 or TRBV6-3 and TRBJ2-2; D might be TRBD1 (6 bases). Germline CDR1 MNHEY, CDR2 SVGEGT. The CDR3 has 14 residues. Trimming cost V 6 bases and J 6 bases, with 14 bases left between them. The chain's CDR3 is CASSRPAGAGELFF. CDR3 sequence (DNA): TGTGCCAGCAGCCGACCTGCAGGGGCCGGGGAGCTGTTTTTT.

This clone has just one count. The sample has other DNA sequences that encode this CDR3 too. The chain uses TRBV9 and TRBJ1-1; D unresolved. Germline V gives CDR1 SGDLS, CDR2 YYNGEE. V lost 0 bases and J lost 5, with 8 bases in between. The CDR3 is 13 amino acids. The DNA of the CDR3 is TGTGCCAGCAGCGTAGGAGGGAGTACTGAAGCTTTCTTT. Translated: CASSVGGSTEAFF.

The V and J genes are TRBV5-4 and TRBJ2-7; no clear D. The CDR3 contains 12 residues. V was pared by 3 bases and J by 1 base, with 5 bases between. In germline, CDR1 is SGHNT, CDR2 YYREEE (reference sequence). The CDR3 sequence is CASSWGSYEQYF. In nucleotides, the CDR3 is TGTGCCAGCAGCTGGGGATCCTACGAGCAGTACTTC.